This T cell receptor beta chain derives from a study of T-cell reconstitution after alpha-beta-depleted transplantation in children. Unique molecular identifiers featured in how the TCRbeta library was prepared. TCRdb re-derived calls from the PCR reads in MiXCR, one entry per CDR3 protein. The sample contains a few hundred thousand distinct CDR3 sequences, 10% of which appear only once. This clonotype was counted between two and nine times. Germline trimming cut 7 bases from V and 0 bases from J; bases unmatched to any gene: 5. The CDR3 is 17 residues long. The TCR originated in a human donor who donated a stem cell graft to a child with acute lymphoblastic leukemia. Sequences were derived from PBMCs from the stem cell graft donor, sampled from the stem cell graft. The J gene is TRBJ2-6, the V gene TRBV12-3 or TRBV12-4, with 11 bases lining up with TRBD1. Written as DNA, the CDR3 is TGTGCCAGCACCCGGGGACAGGGGGGCTCTGGGGCCAACGTCCTGACTTTC. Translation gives CASTRGQGGSGANVLTF.